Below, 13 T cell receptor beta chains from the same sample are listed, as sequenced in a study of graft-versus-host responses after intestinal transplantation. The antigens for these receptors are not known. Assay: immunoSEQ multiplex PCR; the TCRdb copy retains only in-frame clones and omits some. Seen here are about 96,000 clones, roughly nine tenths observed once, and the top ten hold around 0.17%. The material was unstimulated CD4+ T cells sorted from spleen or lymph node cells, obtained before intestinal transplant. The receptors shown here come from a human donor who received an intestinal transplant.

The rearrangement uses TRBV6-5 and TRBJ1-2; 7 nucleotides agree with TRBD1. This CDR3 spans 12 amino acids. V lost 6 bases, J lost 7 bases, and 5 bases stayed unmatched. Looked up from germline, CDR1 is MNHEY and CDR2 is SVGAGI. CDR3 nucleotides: TGTGCCAGCAGCCGACAGGGTGGTGGCTACACCTTC. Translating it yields CASSRQGGGYTF.

DNA of the CDR3: TGTGCCAGCAGTGGCGGCTATAATGAAAAACTGTTTTTT. This gives the protein CASSGGYNEKLFF. The chain has TRBV2 and TRBJ1-4; D gene ambiguous. The germline V gene encodes CDR1 SNHLY and CDR2 FYNNEI. The V and J ends lost 4 bases and 4 bases respectively, with 7 bases between them. The CDR3 sequence is 13 residues long.

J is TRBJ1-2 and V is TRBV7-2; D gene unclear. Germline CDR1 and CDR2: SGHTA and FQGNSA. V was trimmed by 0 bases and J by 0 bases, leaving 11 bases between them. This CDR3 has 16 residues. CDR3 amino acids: CASSLARRRTNYGYTF. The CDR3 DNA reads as TGTGCCAGCAGCTTAGCGCGGCGCAGAACTAACTATGGCTACACCTTC.

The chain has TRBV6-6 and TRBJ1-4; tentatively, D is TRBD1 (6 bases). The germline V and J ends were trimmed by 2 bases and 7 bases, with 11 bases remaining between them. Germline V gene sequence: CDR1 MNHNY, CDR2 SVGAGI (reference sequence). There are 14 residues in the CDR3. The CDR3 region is CASSYGQGIEKLFF. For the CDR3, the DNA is TGTGCCAGCAGTTACGGGCAGGGGATTGAAAAACTGTTTTTT.

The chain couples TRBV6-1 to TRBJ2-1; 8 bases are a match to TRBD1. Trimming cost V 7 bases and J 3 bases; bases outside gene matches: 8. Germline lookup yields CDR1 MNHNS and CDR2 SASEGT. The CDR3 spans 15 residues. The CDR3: CASMTGTGSYNEQFF. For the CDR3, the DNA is TGTGCCAGCATGACCGGGACAGGAAGCTACAATGAGCAGTTCTTC.

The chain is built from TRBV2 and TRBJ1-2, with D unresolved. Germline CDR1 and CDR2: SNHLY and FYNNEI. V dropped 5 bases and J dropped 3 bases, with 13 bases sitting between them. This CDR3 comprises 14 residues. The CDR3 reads CASSSFRSYYGYTF. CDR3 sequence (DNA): TGTGCCAGCAGTTCCTTCCGGAGCTACTATGGCTACACCTTC.

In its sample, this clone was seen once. The CDR3 is CASSLGTSGGAPGELFF. CDR3 nucleotide sequence: TGTGCCAGCAGCTTGGGAACTAGCGGGGGGGCTCCCGGGGAGCTGTTTTTT. The chain is built from TRBV5-4 and TRBJ2-2, with TRBD2 matching over 13 bases. The length of the CDR3 is 17 residues. After removal of 0 bases from V and 6 bases from J, the junction contained 5 bases not matched to a gene. Germline CDR1 SGHNT, CDR2 YYREEE (reference sequence).

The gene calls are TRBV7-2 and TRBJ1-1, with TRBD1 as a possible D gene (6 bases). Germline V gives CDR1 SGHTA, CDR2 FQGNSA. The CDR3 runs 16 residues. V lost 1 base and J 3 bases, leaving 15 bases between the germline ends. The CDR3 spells CASSLVGAGAHTEAFF. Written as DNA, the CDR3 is TGTGCCAGCAGCTTAGTGGGGGCAGGGGCCCACACTGAAGCTTTCTTT.

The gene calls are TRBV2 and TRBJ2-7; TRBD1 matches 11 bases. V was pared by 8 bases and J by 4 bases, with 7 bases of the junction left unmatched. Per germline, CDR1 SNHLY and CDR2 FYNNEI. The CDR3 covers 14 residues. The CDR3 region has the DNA TGTGCCAGCGCGGACAGGGGGCCTTTTTACGAGCAGTACTTC. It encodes CASADRGPFYEQYF.

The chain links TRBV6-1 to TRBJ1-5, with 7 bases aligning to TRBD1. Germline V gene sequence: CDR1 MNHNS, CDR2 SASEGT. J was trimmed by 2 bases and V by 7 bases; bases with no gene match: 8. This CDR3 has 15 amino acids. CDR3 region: CASTGTARGNQPQHF. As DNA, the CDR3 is TGTGCCAGCACCGGGACAGCCAGAGGCAATCAGCCCCAGCATTTT.

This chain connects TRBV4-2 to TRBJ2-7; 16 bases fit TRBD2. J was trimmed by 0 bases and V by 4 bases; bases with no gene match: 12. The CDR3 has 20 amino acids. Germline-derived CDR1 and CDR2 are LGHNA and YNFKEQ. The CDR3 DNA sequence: TGTGCCAGCAGCCCTAAAATGGGACTAGCGGGAGGGCCTAGCTCCTACGAGCAGTACTTC. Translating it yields CASSPKMGLAGGPSSYEQYF.

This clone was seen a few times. The CDR3 sequence: CASSFWSSYNSPLHF. The DNA for the CDR3 is TGTGCCAGCAGTTTTTGGAGCTCCTATAATTCACCCCTCCACTTT. The genes are TRBV28 and TRBJ1-6; D remains unclear. Germline values: CDR1 MDHEN, CDR2 SYDVKM. CDR3 length: 15 residues. The V gene lost 3 bases and the J gene lost 0 bases, with 6 bases spanning the gap. Full variable domain (missing parts from reference TRBV28 and TRBJ1-6): DVKVTQSSRYLVKRTGEKVFLECVQDMDHENMFWYRQDPGLGLRLIYFSYDVKMKEKGDIPEGYSVSREKKERFSLILESASTNQTSMYLCASSFWSSYNSPLHFGNGTRLTVT.

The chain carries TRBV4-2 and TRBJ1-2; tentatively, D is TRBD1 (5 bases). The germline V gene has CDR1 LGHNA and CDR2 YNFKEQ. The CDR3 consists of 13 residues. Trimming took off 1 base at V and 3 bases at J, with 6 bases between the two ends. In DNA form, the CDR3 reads TGTGCCAGCAGCCAAGTAGGGGACTATGGCTACACCTTC. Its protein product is CASSQVGDYGYTF.